The 21 T cell receptor beta chains listed next were all sequenced from one sample in a study of OX40 agonist ivuxolimab in advanced cancers. TCRdb's copy holds only in-frame clones and misses some; the assay was immunoSEQ multiplex PCR. This table has about 50,000 clones, roughly nine tenths appearing once. This sample comprised CD4+ or CD8+ T cells sorted from blood, obtained in a trial of the OX40 agonist ivuxolimab. The receptors stem from an adult with an advanced solid tumor such as melanoma, head and neck, liver or kidney cancer.

This chain links TRBV5-1 with TRBJ2-7, with D tentatively TRBD2 (5 bases). Trimming took off 1 base at V and 6 bases at J, with 11 bases between the two ends. The CDR3 length is 13 residues. In germline, CDR1 is SGHRS, CDR2 YFSETQ. The CDR3 DNA reads TGCGCCAGCAGCTTGTATCTGGGGAGCGAGCAGTACGTC. This codes for CASSLYLGSEQYV.

The rearrangement links TRBV4-1 to TRBJ2-5; D might be TRBD2 (6 bases). Looked up from germline, CDR1 is MGHRA and CDR2 is YSYEKL. The CDR3 is made up of 14 amino acids. The V and J ends lost 2 bases and 5 bases respectively, with 12 bases between them. Here the CDR3 reads CASSQLEGFETQYF. The CDR3 DNA reads as TGCGCCAGCAGCCAATTGGAGGGTTTCGAGACCCAGTACTTC.

The rearrangement links TRBV28 to TRBJ2-3; 7 nucleotides agree with TRBD2. The CDR3 has 17 amino acids. After removal of 3 bases from V and 4 bases from J, the junction contained 13 bases not matched to a gene. Germline CDR1 MDHEN, CDR2 SYDVKM. This CDR3 reads CASSFPPSGISADTQYF. DNA of the CDR3: TGTGCCAGCAGTTTCCCCCCCAGCGGGATAAGCGCAGATACGCAGTATTTT.

The gene calls are TRBV6-6 and TRBJ2-2; tentative D call: TRBD2 (6 bases). The CDR3 loop spans 13 amino acids. Germline V gene data show CDR1 as MNHNY and CDR2 as SVGAGI (reference sequence). Trimming took off 7 bases at V and 4 bases at J, with 10 bases between the two ends. The CDR3 nucleotides are TGTGCCAGCACGGAGGGCCCCACCGGGGAGCTGTTTTTT. Translation gives CASTEGPTGELFF.

The rearrangement uses TRBV19 and TRBJ1-2; 8 bases match TRBD1. This CDR3 contains 13 residues. Per germline, CDR1 LNHDA and CDR2 SQIVND (reference sequence). With V trimmed by 6 bases and J by 8 bases, 8 bases remained unmatched. CDR3 amino acids: CASSGQGSGGYTF. DNA for the CDR3: TGTGCCAGTAGCGGACAGGGATCGGGCGGCTACACCTTC. Based on the CDR3 plus reference TRBV19 and TRBJ1-2, the full variable domain is DGGITQSPKYLFRKEGQNVTLSCEQNLNHDAMYWYRQDPGQGLRLIYYSQIVNDFQKGDIAEGYSVSREKKESFPLTVTSAQKNPTAFYLCASSGQGSGGYTFGSGTRLTVV.

The chain uses TRBV14 and TRBJ1-1; D is undetermined. V lost 3 bases, J lost 0 bases, and 8 bases lay in between. Germline CDR1 reads SGHDN; CDR2 reads FVKESK. The CDR3 totals 14 residues. The CDR3 reads CASSHRILNTEAFF. CDR3 sequence (DNA): TGTGCCAGCAGCCACCGAATCTTGAACACTGAAGCTTTCTTT.

V and J are TRBV4-1 and TRBJ1-2; D is unclear. The CDR3 runs 15 residues. Per the germline V gene, CDR1 is MGHRA and CDR2 is YSYEKL. The ends were cut back, 2 bases at V and 2 bases at J, with 12 bases in the middle. CDR3 protein: CASSQIRGGNYGYTF. CDR3 nucleotide sequence: TGCGCCAGCAGCCAAATCCGGGGAGGGAACTATGGCTACACCTTC.

The V gene is TRBV27, the J gene TRBJ1-3, with TRBD1 as a possible D gene (5 bases). The CDR3 consists of 15 residues. The ends were cut back, 5 bases at V and 0 bases at J, with 11 bases in the middle. CDR1 MNHEY and CDR2 SMNVEV come from the germline V gene (reference sequence). The CDR3 DNA is TGTGCCAGCAGTCAGGGCACGAGCTCTGGAAACACCATATATTTT. This translates into CASSQGTSSGNTIYF.

The chain combines TRBV11-2 with TRBJ2-5; D is unclear. This CDR3 spans 12 amino acids. V lost 2 bases, J lost 7 bases, and 8 bases lay in between. Germline V CDR1 and CDR2: SGHAT, FQNNGV. In nucleotides, the CDR3 is TGTGCCAGCAGCTTACCGGCCGGGACCCAGTACTTC. This codes for CASSLPAGTQYF.

The chain has TRBV29-1 and TRBJ2-2, with 10 nucleotides matching TRBD1. V was pared by 3 bases and J by 5 bases, with 6 bases of the junction left unmatched. CDR3 length: 15 amino acids. Germline values: CDR1 SQVTM, CDR2 ANQGSEA. The CDR3 bases are TGCAGCGTTGACGAAGACAGGGGGCCTACCGGGGAGCTGTTTTTT. Its protein is CSVDEDRGPTGELFF.

The chain is built from TRBV28 and TRBJ2-7; 9 bases line up with TRBD2. Germline CDR1 reads MDHEN; CDR2 reads SYDVKM. This CDR3 spans 14 amino acids. V lost 5 bases, J lost 3 bases, and 5 bases stayed unmatched. CDR3 in amino acids: CASSPQAGGYEQYV. The CDR3 DNA reads as TGTGCCAGCAGTCCCCAAGCGGGGGGCTACGAGCAGTACGTC.

This sequence joins TRBV7-6 and TRBJ2-3, with a weak D call TRBD2 (5 bases). Looked up from germline, CDR1 is SGHVS and CDR2 is FNYEAQ. Trimming removed 7 bases at V and 3 bases at J, with 14 bases between. The CDR3 contains 14 residues. The DNA for the CDR3 is TGTGCCAGCACGGGGAGTGAGCGGACAGATACGCAGTATTTT. Its translation is CASTGSERTDTQYF.

The chain recombines TRBV7-2 with TRBJ2-3; D possibly corresponds to TRBD1 (6 bases). V was clipped by 1 base and J by 5 bases, with 7 bases between them. Germline CDR1 is SGHTA and CDR2 is FQGNSA. This CDR3 contains 13 residues. The CDR3 region is CASSLVGGDTQYF. Written as DNA, the CDR3 is TGTGCCAGCAGCTTAGTAGGGGGAGATACGCAGTATTTT.

The chain has TRBV27 and TRBJ2-2; TRBD2 matches 9 bases. From germline, CDR1 is MNHEY and CDR2 SMNVEV (reference sequence). The CDR3 extends over 15 amino acids. After removal of 2 bases from V and 5 bases from J, the junction contained 3 bases not matched to a gene. The CDR3 is CASSLILAGTGELFF. Here the CDR3 DNA reads TGTGCCAGCAGTTTAATACTAGCGGGTACCGGGGAGCTGTTTTTT.

The chain employs TRBV27 and TRBJ2-3, with D unresolved. The CDR3 has 12 residues. V lost 4 bases and J lost 4, with 6 bases in between. Germline CDR1 MNHEY, CDR2 SMNVEV (reference sequence). The CDR3 DNA is TGTGCCAGCAGTTGGAAGGCAGATACGCAGTATTTT. Its protein product is CASSWKADTQYF.

The CDR3 nucleotides read TGTGCCAGCAGTTACTCAGTAAATCAGCCCCAGCATTTT. Translation gives CASSYSVNQPQHF. This chain connects TRBV6-6 to TRBJ1-5; D is ambiguous. This CDR3 contains 13 residues. CDR1 and CDR2 from the germline V gene are MNHNY and SVGAGI (reference sequence). Trimming pared 0 bases from V and 4 bases from J, leaving 4 bases between.

The J gene is TRBJ1-2, the V gene TRBV27; 7 bases align to TRBD1. This CDR3 is 14 amino acids long. Germline trimming cut 6 bases from V and 5 bases from J; bases unmatched to any gene: 9. Germline CDR1 is MNHEY and CDR2 is SMNVEV (reference sequence). Here the CDR3 reads CASRPMGQRYGYTF. The CDR3, as DNA: TGTGCCAGCAGGCCTATGGGACAGAGGTATGGCTACACCTTC.

The chain is built from TRBV2 and TRBJ1-5; 7 bases match TRBD1. The CDR3 consists of 14 residues. Trimming cost V 3 bases and J 3 bases; bases outside gene matches: 2. Germline V CDR1 and CDR2: SNHLY, FYNNEI. CDR3 protein: CASSDGTDNQPQHF. DNA for the CDR3: TGTGCCAGCAGTGACGGGACAGACAATCAGCCCCAGCATTTT.

Remarks on this clone: The sample carries other DNA sequences with the same CDR3. V and J are TRBV27 and TRBJ1-2, with 12 bases lining up with TRBD1. With 5 bases clipped from V and 5 bases from J, the junction kept 6 bases outside the gene matches. From germline, CDR1 is MNHEY and CDR2 SMNVEV (reference sequence). This CDR3 is 15 amino acids long. Here the CDR3 DNA reads TGTGCCAGCAGTCTCGGGACAGGGGGCGCTTATGGCTACACCTTC. It yields the protein CASSLGTGGAYGYTF.

This chain connects TRBV27 to TRBJ2-1; 12 nucleotides agree with TRBD2. With V trimmed by 8 bases and J by 4 bases, 9 bases remained unmatched. CDR3 length equals 16 residues. Germline CDR1 reads MNHEY; CDR2 reads SMNVEV (reference sequence). CDR3 amino acids: CASRSIGLAGYNEQFF. The CDR3, as DNA: TGTGCCAGCCGATCCATCGGACTAGCGGGGTACAATGAGCAGTTCTTC.

J is TRBJ1-5 and V is TRBV7-6, with D maybe TRBD1 (6 bases). The CDR3 has 14 residues. V was trimmed by 5 bases and J by 7 bases, leaving 15 bases between them. Germline loops: CDR1 SGHVS, CDR2 FNYEAQ. The CDR3 spells CASSVQGGLQPQHF. The CDR3 bases are TGTGCCAGCAGCGTACAGGGCGGACTACAGCCCCAGCATTTT. Full variable domain (outside the CDR3, taken from reference TRBV7-6 and TRBJ1-5): GAGVSQSPRYKVTKRGQDVALRCDPISGHVSLYWYRQALGQGPEFLTYFNYEAQQDKSGLPNDRFSAERPEGSISTLTIQRTEQRDSAMYRCASSVQGGLQPQHFGDGTRLSIL.